This passage covers 14 T cell receptor beta chains from one sample sequenced in a study of beta chain features in type 1 diabetes. The study reverse transcribed the entire isolated RNA, so it sequenced expressed TCRB transcripts. TCRdb's table, derived via immunoSEQ multiplex PCR, lists solely in-frame clones and lacks some. Of approximately 380,000 clones in the sample, around 15% were seen once. Sequenced: naive CD4+ T cells from blood. Receptor source: a woman in her late teens or twenties in good health.

This clone was found a few times. The chain recombines TRBV29-1 with TRBJ2-7; D is perhaps TRBD1 (5 bases). V was pared by 0 bases and J by 2 bases, with 8 bases between. CDR1 and CDR2 (germline): SQVTM, ANQGSEA. The CDR3 loop spans 13 amino acids. CDR3 loop: CSVEDRQTYEQYF. The CDR3 nucleotides are TGCAGCGTTGAAGATCGACAGACCTACGAGCAGTACTTC.

The V and J genes are TRBV10-3 and TRBJ2-1, with D possibly TRBD1 on 5 matching bases. Germline V gene sequence: CDR1 ENHRY, CDR2 SYGVKD. V was clipped by 10 bases and J by 3 bases, with 10 bases between them. This CDR3 has 12 amino acids. CDR3 sequence: CATMTDYNEQFF. The CDR3 DNA follows: TGTGCCACGATGACAGACTACAATGAGCAGTTCTTC.

CDR3 amino acids: CAWRSTGAGELFF. Written as DNA, the CDR3 is TGTGCCTGGAGGAGTACAGGGGCCGGGGAGCTGTTTTTT. V usage is TRBV30 and J usage is TRBJ2-2; 7 positions match TRBD1. The CDR3 has 13 amino acids. The V gene's germline CDR1 is GTSNPN and CDR2 SVGIG (reference sequence). J was trimmed by 6 bases and V by 3 bases; bases with no gene match: 4.

The chain joins TRBV4-2 to TRBJ1-4, with D possibly TRBD1 on 6 matching bases. The V and J ends lost 0 bases and 1 base respectively, with 18 bases between them. The CDR3 totals 19 residues. Germline lookup yields CDR1 LGHNA and CDR2 YNFKEQ. Here the CDR3 DNA reads TGTGCCAGCAGCCAAGAAGGCAGGGGTGGCGGTATAACTAATGAAAAACTGTTTTTT. Protein sequence: CASSQEGRGGGITNEKLFF.

This clone was seen only a few times. The chain links TRBV7-2 to TRBJ2-7, with TRBD1 matching over 7 bases. The V gene end was trimmed by 4 bases and the J gene end by 1 base; junction bases not matched to a gene: 1. This CDR3 has 13 amino acids. Germline CDR1 SGHTA, CDR2 FQGNSA. The CDR3 sequence is CASSSDRSYEQYF. DNA of the CDR3: TGTGCCAGCAGCTCGGACAGGTCCTACGAGCAGTACTTC.

The chain employs TRBV29-1 and TRBJ1-2, with 8 nucleotides matching TRBD1. J gave up 3 bases and V 4 bases, and 10 bases lay outside the gene matches. CDR3 length: 15 amino acids. The V gene's germline CDR1 is SQVTM and CDR2 ANQGSEA. CDR3 in amino acids: CSVGGRGRSDYGYTF. DNA of the CDR3: TGCAGCGTTGGTGGCAGGGGGCGATCAGACTATGGCTACACCTTC. Drawing the rest from reference TRBV29-1 and TRBJ1-2, the complete variable domain is SAVISQKPSRDICQRGTSLTIQCQVDSQVTMMFWYRQQPGQSLTLIATANQGSEATYESGFVIDKFPISRPNLTFSTLTVSNMSPEDSSIYLCSVGGRGRSDYGYTFGSGTRLTVV.

The V gene is TRBV15, the J gene TRBJ1-4; tentative D call: TRBD1 (5 bases). Trimming removed 0 bases at V and 4 bases at J, with 9 bases between. Germline V gene lookup returns CDR1 LNHNV and CDR2 YYDKDF (reference sequence). The CDR3 loop spans 15 amino acids. Here the CDR3 reads CATSRDSGVNEKLFF. CDR3 bases: TGTGCCACCAGCAGAGATTCGGGGGTTAATGAAAAACTGTTTTTT.

V gene TRBV18 combines with J gene TRBJ1-1, with a weak D call TRBD1 (6 bases). The CDR3 loop spans 16 amino acids. Germline CDR1 KGHSH, CDR2 LQKENI. V lost 1 base, J lost 1 base, and 13 bases lay in between. The CDR3 here is CASSPLAGATNTEAFF. The DNA of the CDR3 is TGTGCCAGCTCACCACTTGCAGGGGCCACGAACACTGAAGCTTTCTTT.

The gene calls are TRBV9 and TRBJ2-7; 13 bases are a match to TRBD2. CDR1 and CDR2 from the germline V gene are SGDLS and YYNGEE. This CDR3 has 16 amino acids. V was pared by 3 bases and J by 2 bases, with 5 bases of the junction left unmatched. The CDR3 DNA reads TGTGCCAGCAGCGCTAGACTAGCGGGAGGAACCTACGAGCAGTACTTC. This sequence encodes CASSARLAGGTYEQYF.

This clone was detected a few times. The chain joins TRBV9 to TRBJ2-7; 10 bases match TRBD1. There are 15 residues in the CDR3. Germline V lookup: CDR1 SGDLS, CDR2 YYNGEE. J was trimmed by 6 bases and V by 0 bases; bases with no gene match: 6. Here the CDR3 reads CASSVGDRGSAEQYF. Here the CDR3 DNA reads TGTGCCAGCAGCGTAGGGGACAGGGGTTCGGCCGAGCAGTACTTC.

This chain uses TRBV30 with TRBJ2-5; TRBD2 matches at 9 bases. Unmatched junction bases numbered 14, after V lost 7 bases and J lost 5 bases. Germline V CDR1 and CDR2: GTSNPN, SVGIG (reference sequence). The CDR3 consists of 15 residues. The CDR3 region has the DNA TGTGCCTCCCAATATAGCGGGAGTGGGACGGAGACCCAGTACTTC. Translated, it gives CASQYSGSGTETQYF.

The V gene is TRBV6-5, the J gene TRBJ2-7; 9 bases fit TRBD1. The CDR3 has 15 residues. Germline V lookup: CDR1 MNHEY, CDR2 SVGAGI. After removal of 4 bases from V and 3 bases from J, the junction contained 7 bases not matched to a gene. CDR3 coding DNA: TGTGCCAGCAGTTCCACCGGGACAGGGTACTACGAGCAGTACTTC. Translation: CASSSTGTGYYEQYF.

This clone came up a few times. The chain recombines TRBV6-5 with TRBJ2-3; 7 positions agree with TRBD2. The germline gives CDR1 MNHEY, CDR2 SVGAGI. V lost 1 base to trimming and J lost 4 bases; unmatched junction nucleotides: 5. This CDR3 region has 15 residues. The CDR3: CASSYYAGDADTQYF. Written as DNA, the CDR3 is TGTGCCAGCAGTTACTATGCGGGAGACGCAGATACGCAGTATTTT.

This clone was seen a handful of times. The chain employs TRBV12-5 and TRBJ2-1; the match to TRBD2 covers 7 bases. Trimming cost V 2 bases and J 3 bases; bases outside gene matches: 7. Looked up from germline, CDR1 is LGHNT and CDR2 is FRNRAP. This CDR3 spans 16 amino acids. The CDR3 nucleotides are TGTGCTAGTGGTTTGATAGGACTAGGGGACTACAATGAGCAGTTCTTC. The encoded protein is CASGLIGLGDYNEQFF.